This is a list of T cell receptor beta chains from one sample in a study of T cell changes during pregnancy in multiple sclerosis. This table comes from immunoSEQ multiplex PCR, and its TCRdb copy is limited to in-frame clones, with some not included. The data contain about 40,000 clones, about 91% of them singletons. The sequencing used CD8+ T cells from peripheral blood mononuclear cells, collected before pregnancy. The receptors shown here come from a female donor with multiple sclerosis, enrolled in a pregnancy study. CDR3s include the opening cysteine and the closing phenylalanine or tryptophan. The D gene is left open where the match is weak. A row's size may be missing; if present it is once, few, many or a size class.

abundance	v_gene	d_gene	j_gene	CDR3aa	CDR3nt
.	TRBV28	.	TRBJ1-5	CASSGPGGSHSNQPQHF	TGTGCCAGCAGTGGGCCGGGGGGGTCACATAGCAATCAGCCCCAGCATTTT
.	TRBV28	.	TRBJ2-1	CASTLGGFNEQFF	TGTGCCAGCACCCTGGGAGGTTTTAATGAGCAGTTCTTC
.	TRBV7-2	.	TRBJ2-1	CASSFIAINNEQFF	TGTGCCAGCAGCTTCATAGCGATAAACAATGAGCAGTTCTTC
.	TRBV13	.	TRBJ2-7	CASSLGLNYEQYF	TGTGCCAGCAGCTTAGGACTAAACTACGAGCAGTACTTC
.	TRBV4-1	.	TRBJ2-4	CASSQDSTGNIQYF	TGCGCCAGCAGCCAAGATAGTACTGGTAACATTCAGTACTTC
.	TRBV28	.	TRBJ1-2	CASSLVQGYGYTF	TGTGCCAGCAGTTTAGTGCAGGGTTACGGCTACACCTTC
.	TRBV27	.	TRBJ2-3	CASSLTGWSSTDTQYF	TGTGCCAGCAGTTTAACAGGGTGGAGTAGCACAGATACGCAGTATTTT
.	TRBV7-9	TRBD2	TRBJ2-1	CASSSPWTSGMRDEQFF	TGTGCCAGCAGCTCGCCCTGGACTAGCGGGATGAGGGATGAGCAGTTCTTC
.	TRBV9	.	TRBJ2-3	CASSPLAADTQYF	TGTGCCAGCAGCCCCTTGGCGGCTGATACGCAGTATTTT
.	TRBV15	TRBD2	TRBJ2-1	CATSRDRTSGSPLQFF	TGTGCCACCAGCAGAGACCGGACTAGCGGGTCTCCGTTGCAGTTCTTC
.	TRBV28	TRBD2	TRBJ2-7	CASTERGLALAYEQYF	TGTGCCAGCACCGAAAGGGGACTAGCGCTAGCCTACGAGCAGTACTTC
.	TRBV13	TRBD2	TRBJ2-7	CASSSTSGRTYEQYF	TGTGCCAGCAGTTCGACTAGCGGGCGGACCTACGAGCAGTACTTC
.	TRBV27	TRBD1	TRBJ2-7	CASSAYATGGLDEQYF	TGTGCCAGCAGTGCCTATGCCACAGGGGGCTTGGACGAGCAGTACTTC
.	TRBV15	.	TRBJ1-1	CATSRDRGLGTEAFF	TGTGCCACCAGCAGAGACAGGGGATTGGGGACTGAAGCTTTCTTT
.	TRBV7-9	.	TRBJ2-1	CASSSLSREQFF	TGTGCCAGCAGCTCCCTTAGCCGTGAGCAGTTCTTC
.	TRBV4-3	.	TRBJ2-3	CASSQDDSSTDTQYF	TGCGCCAGCAGCCAAGATGACAGCAGCACAGATACGCAGTATTTT
once	TRBV2	.	TRBJ1-5	CASSYGYQPQHF	TGTGCCAGCAGTTACGGTTATCAGCCCCAGCATTTT
once	TRBV15	TRBD1	TRBJ2-1	CATSRVGQGLTPEFF	TGTGCCACCAGCAGAGTTGGACAGGGGTTAACCCCCGAGTTCTTC
.	TRBV7-9	.	TRBJ2-3	CASSSTGMSTDTQYF	TGTGCCAGCAGCTCCACAGGGATGAGCACAGATACGCAGTATTTT
.	TRBV4-2	TRBD2	TRBJ2-3	CASSQDAGGPDTQYF	TGTGCCAGCAGCCAAGATGCGGGAGGGCCAGATACGCAGTATTTT
.	TRBV5-4	.	TRBJ1-1	CASSLQWAWNTEAFF	TGTGCCAGCAGCTTGCAATGGGCGTGGAACACTGAAGCTTTCTTT
.	TRBV6-1	.	TRBJ2-3	CASTNRNTDTQYF	TGTGCCAGCACCAACAGAAACACAGATACGCAGTATTTT
few	TRBV28	TRBD2	TRBJ2-3	CASGWEGVDTQYF	TGTGCCAGCGGGTGGGAGGGTGTTGATACGCAGTATTTT
.	TRBV6-1	TRBD1	TRBJ1-4	CASRTGTGHEKLFF	TGTGCCAGCAGAACCGGGACAGGGCATGAAAAACTGTTTTTT
.	TRBV28	.	TRBJ2-5	CASSRGKTEQETQYF	TGTGCCAGCAGTCGGGGGAAAACAGAGCAAGAGACCCAGTACTTC
.	TRBV29-1	TRBD2	TRBJ2-7	CSARTSGYEQYF	TGCAGCGCTCGGACTAGCGGATACGAGCAGTACTTC
.	TRBV7-2	TRBD2	TRBJ2-3	CASSLISSGGASTDTQYF	TGTGCCAGCAGCTTAATTTCTAGCGGGGGGGCTAGCACAGATACGCAGTATTTT
.	TRBV5-1	.	TRBJ2-7	CASSYDSSSYEQYF	TGCGCCAGCAGCTACGACTCCTCCTCCTACGAGCAGTACTTC
once	TRBV28	TRBD1	TRBJ2-7	CASSSRDRDPYEQYF	TGTGCCAGCAGTTCCCGGGACAGGGACCCCTACGAGCAGTACTTC
.	TRBV18	TRBD2	TRBJ2-1	CASSPPSGREYNEQFF	TGTGCCAGCTCACCTCCGAGCGGGAGGGAGTACAATGAGCAGTTCTTC
once	TRBV5-4	TRBD2	TRBJ2-1	CASSLSSGGIAYNEQFF	TGTGCCAGCAGCCTATCTAGCGGGGGGATTGCCTACAATGAGCAGTTCTTC
.	TRBV27	TRBD2	TRBJ2-1	CASSLTASGINEQFF	TGTGCCAGCAGTTTAACGGCTAGCGGGATTAATGAGCAGTTCTTC
.	TRBV28	TRBD1	TRBJ1-1	CASSPPGGTANTEAFF	TGTGCCAGCAGCCCCCCGGGCGGGACAGCGAACACTGAAGCTTTCTTT
.	TRBV28	TRBD1	TRBJ2-7	CASSFRGHLRYEQYF	TGTGCCAGCAGTTTTAGGGGGCACCTTCGCTACGAGCAGTACTTC
.	TRBV6-1	TRBD2	TRBJ2-3	CASSDSGRGPDTQYF	TGTGCCAGCAGTGATAGCGGGAGGGGGCCAGATACGCAGTATTTT
once	TRBV18	.	TRBJ2-7	CASSPTGIHYEQYF	TGTGCCAGCTCACCAACGGGAATTCACTACGAGCAGTACTTC
once	TRBV6-6	.	TRBJ2-5	CASSPNQAGETQYF	TGTGCCAGCAGTCCTAATCAAGCGGGAGAGACCCAGTACTTC
.	TRBV27	TRBD1	TRBJ2-5	CASNCRQGQETQYF	TGTGCCAGCAACTGTCGACAGGGCCAAGAGACCCAGTACTTC
.	TRBV28	TRBD1	TRBJ2-1	CASSHRDRDNEQFF	TGTGCCAGCAGCCACCGGGACAGGGACAATGAGCAGTTCTTC
.	TRBV29-1	TRBD1	TRBJ2-2	CSVATGTGELFF	TGCAGCGTTGCGACAGGGACCGGGGAGCTGTTTTTT
once	TRBV7-6	TRBD2	TRBJ2-7	CASSPSSGKSYEQYF	TGTGCCAGCTCCCCCTCTAGCGGGAAGTCCTACGAGCAGTACTTC
.	TRBV6-5	TRBD1	TRBJ2-7	CASTYGQGKAYEQYF	TGTGCCAGCACCTACGGACAGGGGAAAGCCTACGAGCAGTACTTC